Following are 15 T cell receptor beta chains from one sample sequenced in a study of radiotherapy plus CTLA-4 blockade in lung cancer. The assay was immunoSEQ multiplex PCR, and TCRdb's table has in-frame clones only and misses some. The table lists over 60,000 clones, approximately 86% of them singletons, with around 1% in the top ten. Specimen: peripheral blood, collected from a patient treated with radiotherapy plus ipilimumab. The receptors were sampled from a human donor with non-small cell lung cancer who had stable disease on radiotherapy plus ipilimumab.

This rearrangement joins TRBV7-8 to TRBJ1-5; 7 nucleotides agree with TRBD1. The germline V gene has CDR1 SGHVS and CDR2 FQNEAQ. This CDR3 region has 15 residues. V dropped 5 bases and J dropped 4; count of bases not matched to a gene: 8. This chain's CDR3 is CASSPMNRGNQPQHF. For the CDR3, the DNA is TGTGCCAGCAGCCCCATGAACAGGGGAAATCAGCCCCAGCATTTT.

DNA for the CDR3: TGCGCCAGCAGATCTCTGGAGGGCTGGCAAGAGACCCAGTACTTC. It is translated as CASRSLEGWQETQYF. This chain uses TRBV5-1 with TRBJ2-5; D may be TRBD2 (6 bases). This CDR3 comprises 15 residues. Germline loops: CDR1 SGHRS, CDR2 YFSETQ. The V end was cut by 5 bases, the J end by 2 bases, with 16 bases between.

The rearrangement joins TRBV10-3 to TRBJ2-1; 10 positions match TRBD1. From germline, CDR1 is ENHRY and CDR2 SYGVKD. The junction had 6 bases not matched to a gene; V was cut back by 8 bases and J by 2 bases. The CDR3 runs to 15 residues. CDR3 coding DNA: TGTGCCATCGCGGCCGGGACAGGGGCCTACAATGAGCAGTTCTTC. This encodes CAIAAGTGAYNEQFF.

The chain has TRBV19 and TRBJ1-3; D might be TRBD1 (5 bases). Per the germline V gene, CDR1 is LNHDA and CDR2 is SQIVND (reference sequence). The CDR3 spans 17 residues. V lost 3 bases to trimming and J lost 0 bases, with 15 bases between them. The chain's CDR3 is CASSIGAGTFSGNTIYF. The CDR3 region has the DNA TGTGCCAGTAGTATCGGAGCAGGGACGTTCTCTGGAAACACCATATATTTT.

CDR3 sequence: CASSSFSGELSYEQYF. Written as DNA, the CDR3 is TGTGCCAGCTCCAGTTTTTCGGGAGAATTATCCTACGAGCAGTACTTC. V usage is TRBV18 and J usage is TRBJ2-7; the D gene is possibly TRBD2 (6 bases). Germline V gene data show CDR1 as KGHSH and CDR2 as LQKENI. This CDR3 spans 16 amino acids. Trimming took off 6 bases at V and 1 base at J, with 19 bases between the two ends.

This sequence joins TRBV11-2 and TRBJ2-2; D remains ambiguous. This CDR3 spans 15 amino acids. Germline V gene sequence: CDR1 SGHAT, CDR2 FQNNGV. The V end lost 1 base, the J end lost 0 bases, and 6 bases lay between the germline ends. The DNA for the CDR3 is TGTGCCAGCAGCTTAGTATCTGCGAACACCGGGGAGCTGTTTTTT. Its protein product is CASSLVSANTGELFF.

V is TRBV14 and J is TRBJ2-5; possible D gene TRBD1, 5 bases. V dropped 3 bases and J dropped 5 bases, with 13 bases sitting between them. Per the germline V gene, CDR1 is SGHDN and CDR2 is FVKESK. The CDR3 has 14 residues. The CDR3 reads CASSHLSGMETQYF. In DNA form, the CDR3 reads TGTGCCAGCAGCCATCTGTCAGGGATGGAGACCCAGTACTTC.

J is TRBJ1-1 and V is TRBV11-2; D might be TRBD1 (6 bases). The CDR3 contains 15 residues. The germline gives CDR1 SGHAT, CDR2 FQNNGV. Trimming took off 7 bases at V and 0 bases at J, with 15 bases between the two ends. This CDR3 reads CASTKSGTMNTEAFF. DNA for the CDR3: TGTGCCAGCACCAAGTCCGGGACAATGAACACTGAAGCTTTCTTT.

This sequence joins TRBV5-1 and TRBJ1-4; the D is unclear. The germline CDR1 and CDR2 sequences are SGHRS and YFSETQ. The CDR3 sequence is 15 residues long. The V and J ends lost 0 bases and 3 bases respectively, with 9 bases between them. The CDR3 DNA sequence: TGCGCCAGCAGCTTGGGAGACGCGGCTAATGAAAAACTGTTTTTT. Residues: CASSLGDAANEKLFF.

The V gene is TRBV30, the J gene TRBJ2-7; 9 bases map to TRBD1. Germline assignment: CDR1 GTSNPN and CDR2 SVGIG (reference sequence). V shed 1 base, J shed 4 bases, and the junction held 11 bases outside the gene matches. The CDR3 spans 16 residues. CDR3 DNA sequence: TGTGCCTGGAGTGCAATAGGACAGGGGAACACTTACGAGCAGTACTTC. This translates into CAWSAIGQGNTYEQYF.

The chain has TRBV21-1 and TRBJ2-5; no check of the table's D call, TRBD1, against the DNA was made. TRBV21-1 is marked as a pseudogene. The CDR3 runs 15 residues. Here the CDR3 reads CASSKAGGQGETQYF. CDR3 nucleotides: TGTGCCAGCAGCAAAGCAGGGGGTCAGGGGGAGACCCAGTACTTC.

The chain carries TRBV19 and TRBJ1-6; D remains ambiguous. V dropped 7 bases and J dropped 11 bases, with 12 bases sitting between them. This CDR3 comprises 12 residues. Germline V CDR1 and CDR2: LNHDA, SQIVND (reference sequence). The DNA for the CDR3 is TGTGCCAGTAATGGGGATTTTGCACCCCTCCACTTT. Residues: CASNGDFAPLHF.

The sample holds a few counts of this clone. The rearrangement links TRBV19 to TRBJ2-2; TRBD1 matches 8 bases. The junction had 3 bases not matched to a gene; V was cut back by 9 bases and J by 0 bases. Germline values: CDR1 LNHDA, CDR2 SQIVND (reference sequence). This CDR3 has 14 amino acids. The CDR3 nucleotides are TGTGCCAGCGGACAGGGCTCGAACACCGGGGAGCTGTTTTTT. This sequence encodes CASGQGSNTGELFF.

The chain recombines TRBV19 with TRBJ2-1; 9 bases match TRBD2. J gave up 8 bases and V 6 bases, and 5 bases lay outside the gene matches. Germline CDR1 is LNHDA and CDR2 is SQIVND (reference sequence). This CDR3 is 13 amino acids long. The CDR3 DNA is TGTGCCAGTAGGGCTAGCGGGAAGGATGAGCAGTTCTTC. Protein product: CASRASGKDEQFF.

The V and J genes are TRBV28 and TRBJ1-2; D is perhaps TRBD1 (6 bases). The germline V and J ends were trimmed by 5 bases and 4 bases, with 14 bases remaining between them. Per germline, CDR1 MDHEN and CDR2 SYDVKM. The CDR3 totals 14 residues. The CDR3 DNA sequence: TGTGCCAGCAGTACCGCGACAGGCCTCTATGGCTACACCTTC. Translated, it gives CASSTATGLYGYTF.